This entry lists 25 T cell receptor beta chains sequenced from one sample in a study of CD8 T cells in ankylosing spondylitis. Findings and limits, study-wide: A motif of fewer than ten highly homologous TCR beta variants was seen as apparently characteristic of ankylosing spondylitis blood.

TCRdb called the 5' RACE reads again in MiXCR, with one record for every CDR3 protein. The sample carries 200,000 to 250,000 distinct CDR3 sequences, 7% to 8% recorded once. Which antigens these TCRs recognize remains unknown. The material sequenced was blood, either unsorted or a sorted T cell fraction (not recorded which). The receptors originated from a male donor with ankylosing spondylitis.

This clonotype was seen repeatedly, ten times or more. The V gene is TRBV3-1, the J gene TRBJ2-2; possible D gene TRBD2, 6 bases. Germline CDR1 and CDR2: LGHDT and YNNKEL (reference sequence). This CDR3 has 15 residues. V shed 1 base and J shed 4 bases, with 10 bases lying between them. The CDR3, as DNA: TGTGCCAGCAGCCAAGGGGGACTTAGCACCGGGGAGCTGTTTTTT. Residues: CASSQGGLSTGELFF.

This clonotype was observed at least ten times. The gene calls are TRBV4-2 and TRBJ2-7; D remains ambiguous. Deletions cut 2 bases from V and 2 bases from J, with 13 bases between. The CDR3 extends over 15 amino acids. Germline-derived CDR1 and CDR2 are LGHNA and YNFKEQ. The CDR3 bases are TGTGCCAGCAGCCAATCCAGCCTGGCCACCTACGAGCAGTACTTC. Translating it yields CASSQSSLATYEQYF.

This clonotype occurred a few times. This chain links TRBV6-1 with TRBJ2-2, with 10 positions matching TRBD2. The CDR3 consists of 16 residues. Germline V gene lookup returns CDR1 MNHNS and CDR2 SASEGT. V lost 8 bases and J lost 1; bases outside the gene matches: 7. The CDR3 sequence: CASDWSSGGNTGELFF. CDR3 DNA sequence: TGTGCCAGCGATTGGTCTAGCGGGGGGAACACCGGGGAGCTGTTTTTT.

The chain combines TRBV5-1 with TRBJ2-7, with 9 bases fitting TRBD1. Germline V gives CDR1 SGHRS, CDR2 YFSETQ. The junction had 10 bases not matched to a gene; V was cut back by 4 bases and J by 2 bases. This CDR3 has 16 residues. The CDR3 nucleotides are TGCGCCAGCAGCAGCCTAACAGGGGGCCCCCCCTACGAGCAGTACTTC. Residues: CASSSLTGGPPYEQYF.

This chain's CDR3 is CASSYGSEAFF. Here the CDR3 DNA reads TGTGCCAGCAGTTACGGCAGCGAAGCTTTCTTT. The chain has TRBV6-5 and TRBJ1-1; D gene uncertain. The V end was cut by 2 bases, the J end by 8 bases, with 6 bases between. This CDR3 has 11 residues. CDR1 is MNHEY and CDR2 is SVGAGI in the germline V gene.

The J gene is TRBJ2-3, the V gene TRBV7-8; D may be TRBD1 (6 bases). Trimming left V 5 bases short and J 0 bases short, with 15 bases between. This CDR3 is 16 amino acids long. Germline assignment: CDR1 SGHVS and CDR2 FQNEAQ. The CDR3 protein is CASSAFTGPSTDTQYF. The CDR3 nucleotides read TGTGCCAGCAGCGCTTTTACAGGGCCTAGCACAGATACGCAGTATTTT.

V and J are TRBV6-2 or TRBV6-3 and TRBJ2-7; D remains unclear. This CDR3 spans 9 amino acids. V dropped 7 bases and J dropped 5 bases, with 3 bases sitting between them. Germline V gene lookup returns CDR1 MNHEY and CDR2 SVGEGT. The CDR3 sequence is CASNHEQYF. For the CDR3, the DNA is TGTGCCAGCAACCACGAGCAGTACTTC.

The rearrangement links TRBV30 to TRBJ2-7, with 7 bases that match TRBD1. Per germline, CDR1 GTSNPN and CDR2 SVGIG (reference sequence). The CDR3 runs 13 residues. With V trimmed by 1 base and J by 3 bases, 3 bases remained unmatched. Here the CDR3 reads CAWSGDSDYEQYF. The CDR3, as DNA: TGTGCCTGGAGTGGGGACAGCGACTACGAGCAGTACTTC.

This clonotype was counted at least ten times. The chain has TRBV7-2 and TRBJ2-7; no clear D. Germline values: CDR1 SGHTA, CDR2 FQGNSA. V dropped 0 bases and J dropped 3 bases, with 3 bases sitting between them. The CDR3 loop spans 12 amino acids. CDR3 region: CASSLADYEQYF. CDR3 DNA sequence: TGTGCCAGCAGCTTAGCGGACTACGAGCAGTACTTC. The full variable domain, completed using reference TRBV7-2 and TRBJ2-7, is GAGVSQSPSNKVTEKGKDVELRCDPISGHTALYWYRQSLGQGLEFLIYFQGNSAPDKSGLPSDRFSAERTGGSVSTLTIQRTQQEDSAVYLCASSLADYEQYFGPGTRLTVT.

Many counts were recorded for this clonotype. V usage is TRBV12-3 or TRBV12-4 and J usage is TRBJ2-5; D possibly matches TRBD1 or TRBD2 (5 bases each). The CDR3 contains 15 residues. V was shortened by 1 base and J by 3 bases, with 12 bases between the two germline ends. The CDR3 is CASSLVAGTEETQYF. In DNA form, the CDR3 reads TGTGCCAGCAGTTTAGTTGCAGGGACGGAAGAGACCCAGTACTTC.

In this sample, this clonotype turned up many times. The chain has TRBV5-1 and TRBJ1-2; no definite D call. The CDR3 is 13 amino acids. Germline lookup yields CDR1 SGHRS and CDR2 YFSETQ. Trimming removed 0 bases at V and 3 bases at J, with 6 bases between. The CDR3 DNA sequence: TGCGCCAGCAGCTTGGAGGCTTACTATGGCTACACCTTC. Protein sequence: CASSLEAYYGYTF.

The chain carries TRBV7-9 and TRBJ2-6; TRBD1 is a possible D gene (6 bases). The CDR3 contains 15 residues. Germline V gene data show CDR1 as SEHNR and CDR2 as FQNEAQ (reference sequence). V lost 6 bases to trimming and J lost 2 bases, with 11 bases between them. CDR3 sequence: CASSSSGAGANVLTF. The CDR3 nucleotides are TGTGCCAGCAGTAGTTCAGGGGCTGGGGCCAACGTCCTGACTTTC.

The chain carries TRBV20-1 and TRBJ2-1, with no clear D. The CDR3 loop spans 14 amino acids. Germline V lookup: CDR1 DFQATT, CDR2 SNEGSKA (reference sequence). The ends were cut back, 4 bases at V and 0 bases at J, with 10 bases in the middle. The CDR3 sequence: CSAKTYLSYNEQFF. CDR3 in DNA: TGCAGTGCTAAGACCTACCTCTCCTACAATGAGCAGTTCTTC.

The CDR3: CASSQAGLGLVGADTQYF. The DNA of the CDR3 is TGTGCCAGCAGCCAAGCGGGGTTGGGACTAGTGGGAGCAGATACGCAGTATTTT. The rearrangement uses TRBV14 and TRBJ2-3, with 8 bases aligning to TRBD2. The CDR3 extends over 18 amino acids. With 1 base clipped from V and 4 bases from J, the junction kept 13 bases outside the gene matches. From germline, CDR1 is SGHDN and CDR2 FVKESK.

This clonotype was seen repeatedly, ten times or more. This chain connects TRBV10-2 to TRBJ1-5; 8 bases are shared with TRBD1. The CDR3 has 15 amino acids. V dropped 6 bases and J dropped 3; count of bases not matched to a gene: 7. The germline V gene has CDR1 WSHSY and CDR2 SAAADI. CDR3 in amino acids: CASRARTGNNQPQHF. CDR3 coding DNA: TGCGCCAGCAGGGCTCGGACAGGGAACAATCAGCCCCAGCATTTT.

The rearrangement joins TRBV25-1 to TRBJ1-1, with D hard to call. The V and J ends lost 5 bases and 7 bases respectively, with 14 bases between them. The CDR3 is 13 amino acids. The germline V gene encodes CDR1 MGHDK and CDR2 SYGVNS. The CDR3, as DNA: TGTGCCAGCAGTTCCTGGACCGATAATGAAGCTTTCTTT. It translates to CASSSWTDNEAFF. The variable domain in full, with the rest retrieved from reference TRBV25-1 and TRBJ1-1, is EADIYQTPRYLVIGTGKKITLECSQTMGHDKMYWYQQDPGMELHLIHYSYGVNSTEKGDLSSESTVSRIRTEHFPLTLESARPSHTSQYLCASSSWTDNEAFFGQGTRLTVV.

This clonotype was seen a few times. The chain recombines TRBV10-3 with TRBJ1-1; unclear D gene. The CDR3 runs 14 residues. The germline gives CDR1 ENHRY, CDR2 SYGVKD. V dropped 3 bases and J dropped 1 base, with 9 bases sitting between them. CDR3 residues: CAISEGGSNTEAFF. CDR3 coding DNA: TGTGCCATCAGTGAAGGTGGGTCGAACACTGAAGCTTTCTTT.

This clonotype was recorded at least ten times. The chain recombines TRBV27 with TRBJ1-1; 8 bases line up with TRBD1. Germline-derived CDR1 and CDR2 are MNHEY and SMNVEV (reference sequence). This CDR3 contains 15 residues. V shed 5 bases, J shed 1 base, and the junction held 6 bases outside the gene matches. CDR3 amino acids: CASSLYQGANTEAFF. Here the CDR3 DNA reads TGTGCCAGCAGTCTTTACCAGGGGGCGAACACTGAAGCTTTCTTT.

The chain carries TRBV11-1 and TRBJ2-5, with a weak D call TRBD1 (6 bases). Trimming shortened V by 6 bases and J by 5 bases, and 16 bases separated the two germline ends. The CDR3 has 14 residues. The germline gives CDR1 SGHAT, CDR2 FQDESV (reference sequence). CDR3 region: CASSHGGHMETQYF. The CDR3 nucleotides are TGTGCCAGCAGTCATGGGGGACATATGGAGACCCAGTACTTC.

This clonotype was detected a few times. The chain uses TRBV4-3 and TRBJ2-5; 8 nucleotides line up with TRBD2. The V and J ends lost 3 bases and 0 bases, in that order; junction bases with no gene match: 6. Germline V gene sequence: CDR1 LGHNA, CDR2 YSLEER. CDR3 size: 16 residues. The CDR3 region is CASSQNSGDYQETQYF. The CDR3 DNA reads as TGCGCCAGCAGCCAGAATAGCGGGGACTACCAAGAGACCCAGTACTTC.

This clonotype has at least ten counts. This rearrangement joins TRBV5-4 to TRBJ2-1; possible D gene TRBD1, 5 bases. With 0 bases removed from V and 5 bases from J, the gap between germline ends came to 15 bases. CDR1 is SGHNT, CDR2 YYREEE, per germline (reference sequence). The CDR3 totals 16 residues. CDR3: CASSLAVAGSDNEQFF. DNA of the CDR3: TGTGCCAGCAGCTTGGCCGTGGCAGGGTCTGACAATGAGCAGTTCTTC.

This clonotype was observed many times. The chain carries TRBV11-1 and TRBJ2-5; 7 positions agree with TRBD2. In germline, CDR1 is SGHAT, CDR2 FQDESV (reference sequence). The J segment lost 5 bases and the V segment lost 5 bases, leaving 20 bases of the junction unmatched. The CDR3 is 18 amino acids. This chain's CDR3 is CASSPRWGGLIEGETQYF. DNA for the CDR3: TGTGCCAGCAGCCCCCGGTGGGGGGGTCTAATCGAGGGGGAGACCCAGTACTTC.

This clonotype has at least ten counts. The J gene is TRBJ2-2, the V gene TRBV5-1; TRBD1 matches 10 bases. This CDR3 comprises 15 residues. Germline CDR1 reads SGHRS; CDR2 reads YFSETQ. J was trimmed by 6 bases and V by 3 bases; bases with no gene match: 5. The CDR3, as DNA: TGCGCCAGCAGCTCGGGACAGGGGCTCGCCGGGGAGCTGTTTTTT. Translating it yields CASSSGQGLAGELFF.

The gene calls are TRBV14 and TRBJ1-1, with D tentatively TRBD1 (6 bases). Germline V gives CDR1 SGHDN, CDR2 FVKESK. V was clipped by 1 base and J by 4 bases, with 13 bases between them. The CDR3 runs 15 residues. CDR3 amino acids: CASSQVVGAGTEAFF. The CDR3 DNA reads TGTGCCAGCAGCCAAGTGGTGGGGGCCGGCACTGAAGCTTTCTTT. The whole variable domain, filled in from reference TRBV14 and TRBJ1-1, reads EAGVTQFPSHSVIEKGQTVTLRCDPISGHDNLYWYRRVMGKEIKFLLHFVKESKQDESGMPNNRFLAERTGGTYSTLKVQPAELEDSGVYFCASSQVVGAGTEAFFGQGTRLTVV.

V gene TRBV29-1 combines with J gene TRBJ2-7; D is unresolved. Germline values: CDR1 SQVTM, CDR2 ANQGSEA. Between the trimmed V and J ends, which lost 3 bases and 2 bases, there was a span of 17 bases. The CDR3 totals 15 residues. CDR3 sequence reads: CSVEGVLHSPYEQYF. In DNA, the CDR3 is TGCAGCGTTGAGGGCGTCCTACATAGCCCCTACGAGCAGTACTTC.